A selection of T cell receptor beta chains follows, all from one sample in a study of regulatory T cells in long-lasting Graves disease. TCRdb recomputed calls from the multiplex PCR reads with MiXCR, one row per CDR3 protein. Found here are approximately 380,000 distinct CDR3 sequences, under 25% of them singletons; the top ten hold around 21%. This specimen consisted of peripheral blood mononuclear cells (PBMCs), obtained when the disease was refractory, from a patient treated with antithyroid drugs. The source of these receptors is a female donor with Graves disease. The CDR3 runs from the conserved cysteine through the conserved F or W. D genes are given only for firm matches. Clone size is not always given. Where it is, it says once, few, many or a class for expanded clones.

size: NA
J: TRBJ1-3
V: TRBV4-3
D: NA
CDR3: CASSHKARTDGGNTIYF
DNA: TGCGCCAGCAGCCATAAAGCCCGGACAGATGGTGGAAACACCATATATTTT

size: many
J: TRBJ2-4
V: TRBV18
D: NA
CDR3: CASSPSSVTKNIQYF
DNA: TGTGCCAGCTCACCCTCTAGCGTGACCAAAAACATTCAGTACTTC

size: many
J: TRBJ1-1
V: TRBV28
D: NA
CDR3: CASSLALFTEAFF
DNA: TGTGCCAGCAGTCTAGCGCTGTTCACTGAAGCTTTCTTT

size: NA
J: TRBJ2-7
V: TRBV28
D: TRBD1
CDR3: CASRALGQGLLEQYF
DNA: TGTGCCAGCAGAGCCTTGGGACAGGGGTTACTCGAGCAGTACTTC

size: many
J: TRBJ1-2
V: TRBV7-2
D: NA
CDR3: CASSLIAGAGGYTF
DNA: TGTGCCAGCAGCTTAATCGCCGGCGCGGGGGGCTACACCTTC

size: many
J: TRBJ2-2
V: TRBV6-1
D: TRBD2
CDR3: CASSPAGGSTGELFF
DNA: TGTGCCAGCAGTCCAGCGGGAGGCAGCACCGGGGAGCTGTTTTTT

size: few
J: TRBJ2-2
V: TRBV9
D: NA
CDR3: CASSVSAVGFANTGELFF
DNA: TGTGCCAGCAGCGTTTCGGCCGTCGGCTTCGCGAACACCGGGGAGCTGTTTTTT

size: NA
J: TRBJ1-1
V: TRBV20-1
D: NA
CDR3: CSAPQDGQAFF
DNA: TGCAGTGCCCCCCAGGACGGTCAAGCTTTCTTT

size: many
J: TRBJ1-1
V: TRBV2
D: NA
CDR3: CASSEAQGLNTEAFF
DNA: TGTGCCAGCAGTGAAGCGCAGGGGCTGAACACTGAAGCTTTCTTT

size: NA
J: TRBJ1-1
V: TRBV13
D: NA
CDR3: CASSLDRSLNTEAFF
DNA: TGTGCCAGCAGCTTAGATAGATCACTCAACACTGAAGCTTTCTTT

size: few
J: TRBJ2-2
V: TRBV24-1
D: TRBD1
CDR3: CATSAGVPTGTETTGELFF
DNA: TGTGCCACCAGTGCCGGTGTCCCCACCGGGACAGAGACCACCGGGGAGCTGTTTTTT

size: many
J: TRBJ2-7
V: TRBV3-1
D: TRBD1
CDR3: CASTHRTGQTYEQYF
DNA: TGTGCCAGCACCCACCGGACAGGGCAGACCTACGAGCAGTACTTC

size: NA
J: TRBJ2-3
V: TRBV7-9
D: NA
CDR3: CASSFERGTDTQYF
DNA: TGTGCCAGCAGCTTCGAGAGGGGAACAGATACGCAGTATTTT

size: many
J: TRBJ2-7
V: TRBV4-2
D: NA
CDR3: CASSQDREQPSDEQYF
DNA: TGTGCCAGCAGCCAAGATCGAGAACAGCCTAGTGACGAGCAGTACTTC

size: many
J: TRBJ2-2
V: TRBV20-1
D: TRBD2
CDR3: CSARAGGPLTGELFF
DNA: TGCAGTGCTAGAGCGGGAGGGCCGCTCACCGGGGAGCTGTTTTTT

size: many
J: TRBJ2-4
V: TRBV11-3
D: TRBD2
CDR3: CASSFPTSGRAPAKNIQYF
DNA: TGTGCCAGCAGCTTCCCCACTAGCGGGAGGGCCCCAGCCAAAAACATTCAGTACTTC

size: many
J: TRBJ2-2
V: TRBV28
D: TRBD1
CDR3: CASSRQGARSGELFF
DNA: TGTGCCAGCAGTCGACAGGGGGCGCGGTCCGGGGAGCTGTTTTTT

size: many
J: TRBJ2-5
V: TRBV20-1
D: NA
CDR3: CSAGAGRQETQYF
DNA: TGCAGTGCAGGGGCGGGTCGGCAAGAGACCCAGTACTTC

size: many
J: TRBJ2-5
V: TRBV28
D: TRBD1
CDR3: CASSLGEVGQGGQETQYF
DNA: TGTGCCAGCAGTTTAGGGGAGGTGGGACAGGGGGGACAAGAGACCCAGTACTTC

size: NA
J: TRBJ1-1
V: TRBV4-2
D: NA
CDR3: CASSQENIENTEAFF
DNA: TGTGCCAGCAGCCAAGAGAACATTGAGAACACTGAAGCTTTCTTT